A single TCR beta chain is shown here with its context. The antigen is not known. The entry originates in a study of shared clonotypes between healthy human individuals. The method was immunoSEQ multiplex PCR; TCRdb's version includes in-frame clones alone and lacks a portion of them. The table has 2 million to 3 million clones, 93% seen once. CDR1 and CDR2 from the germline V gene are ENHRY and SYGVKD. V lost 4 bases to trimming and J lost 5 bases, with 17 bases between them. The CDR3 covers 15 residues. Study outcomes and limitations: Rarefaction exposed incomplete sorted-subset sequencing despite large depth.

The specimen was naive CD4+ T cells from PBMCs. Indicated subset: CD45RA+ positively selected. J is TRBJ2-5 and V is TRBV10-3, with TRBD2 as a possible D gene (6 bases). The sequence derives from a man aged 18 to 29 in good health. Some clones in this sample may be carry-over from other donors' samples. CDR3 sequence: CAISANELARETQYF. CDR3 coding DNA: TGTGCCATCAGTGCAAACGAACTAGCCAGGGAGACCCAGTACTTC.